Here is one T cell receptor (beta chain) with its context. The antigen is unknown. The data were taken from a study of T cell responses to AZD1222 COVID-19 vaccine. The CDR3 extends over 14 amino acids. Germline-derived CDR1 and CDR2 are SGHRS and YFSETQ. Trimming took 5 bases from V and 4 from J, leaving 12 bases between them. Study conclusions and caveats: Repertoires were sampled only after the peak T cell response.

Only in-frame clones appear in the TCRdb table, and some are missing; sequencing was by immunoSEQ multiplex PCR. The data show roughly 180,000 clones, nearly 95% seen once. The sample in question was peripheral blood, obtained 28 days after the second AZD1222 dose. This clonotype was obtained from an adult who received the AZD1222 COVID-19 vaccine. The chain has TRBV5-1 and TRBJ2-2; unclear D gene. The CDR3 reads CASRKGPPTGELFF. DNA of the CDR3: TGCGCCAGCAGAAAAGGTCCACCCACCGGGGAGCTGTTTTTT.